The clone carrying this TCR beta chain counts as large. The antigen remains undetermined. The CDR3 has 13 amino acids. V was cut by 1 base and J by 7 bases, with 10 bases left in between. Purified naive CD4+ T cells were depleted of CD25+ Tregs. The study, taken as a whole, reports: Tumor-infiltrating Treg TCR alpha and beta sequences overlapped most with tumor naive CD4+ T cells, then blood naive. The TCR gene usage of tumor memory CD4+ T cells clustered together with blood and lymph node memory CD4+ cells and with lymph node naive CD4+ cells.

The TRBV12-4/TRBJ1-2 clonotypes were amplified using barcode primers with ligated adaptors. TCRdb processed the multiplex PCR reads anew with MiXCR; each CDR3 protein has one entry. The table includes under 450 distinct CDR3 sequences, under 20% detected once. The rearrangement uses TRBV12-3 or TRBV12-4 and TRBJ1-2; D gene ambiguous. The sequencing input was naive CD4+ T cells sorted from blood. Subset noted: naive CD4+ T cells, CD4+CD45RA+CD25-. The receptor's source is a female donor with breast cancer. CDR3 DNA sequence: TGTGCCAGCAGTTTAGTCGAGAGCTCTGGCTACACCTTC. Amino acid sequence: CASSLVESSGYTF.